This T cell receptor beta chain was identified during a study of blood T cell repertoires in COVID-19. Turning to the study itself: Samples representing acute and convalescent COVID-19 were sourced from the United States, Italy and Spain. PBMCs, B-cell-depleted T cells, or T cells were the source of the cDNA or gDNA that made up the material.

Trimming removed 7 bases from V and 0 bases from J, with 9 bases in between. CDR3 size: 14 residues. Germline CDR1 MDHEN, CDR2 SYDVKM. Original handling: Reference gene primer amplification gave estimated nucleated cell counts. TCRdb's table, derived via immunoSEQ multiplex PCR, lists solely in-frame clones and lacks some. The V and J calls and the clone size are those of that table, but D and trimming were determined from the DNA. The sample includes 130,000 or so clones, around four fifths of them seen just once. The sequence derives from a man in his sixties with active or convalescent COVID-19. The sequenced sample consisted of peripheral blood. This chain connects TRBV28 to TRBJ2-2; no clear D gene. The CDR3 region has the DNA TGTGCCAGCATGGGCATCCCGAACACCGGGGAGCTGTTTTTT. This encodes CASMGIPNTGELFF.